Listed below are T cell receptor beta chains from one sample, sequenced in a study of blood T cells in healthy people across ages. From the 5' RACE reads, TCRdb called clonotypes with MiXCR, one entry per CDR3 protein. Altogether some 800,000 distinct CDR3 sequences are present, more than 20% being singletons, with the ten largest covering roughly 3.5%. These data are also associated with another study on T cells of mothers and their children.

The specimen sequenced was blood. Receptors originate from a boy aged 5-17 years in good health. Each CDR3 is given with its conserved first and last residue. Each record gives: J gene, V gene, CDR3 length, clone size, D gene, CDR3 DNA, CDR3 protein. The D gene is left open where the match is weak. Clone size is not always given. Where it is, it says once, few, many or a class for expanded clones.

>TRBJ1-1|TRBV18|14|NA|NA
TGTGCCAGCTGCGTGGACCAGGTGAACACTGAAGCTTTCTTT
CASCVDQVNTEAFF
>TRBJ1-6|TRBV7-2|15|NA|NA
TGTGCCAGCAGCTTAGAACAGGGTCGTAATTCACCCCTCCACTTT
CASSLEQGRNSPLHF
>TRBJ2-7|TRBV21-1|16|few|NA
TGTGCCAGCAGCGGAAGACGGGAGCCCCTCTTTTACGAGCAGTACTTC
CASSGRREPLFYEQYF
>TRBJ1-1|TRBV28|13|few|NA
TGTGCCAGCAGGCCTGACCCAACAGGGAAGGCTTTCTTT
CASRPDPTGKAFF
>TRBJ1-2|TRBV12-3/TRBV12-4|15|NA|TRBD1
TGTGCCAGCACCTGGACAGGGGACCTCTACTATGGCTACACCTTC
CASTWTGDLYYGYTF
>TRBJ2-7|TRBV28|13|NA|NA
TGCGCCAGCAGTTCGAGACTAGAAAGCGAGCAGTACTTC
CASSSRLESEQYF
>TRBJ2-3|TRBV10-3|11|few|NA
TGTGCCATCAGTGCGGCAGATACGCAGTATTTT
CAISAADTQYF
>TRBJ2-7|TRBV28|15|NA|NA
TGTGCCAGCAACTACCCCAGGGGTGGAACCTACGAGCAGTACTTC
CASNYPRGGTYEQYF
>TRBJ1-6|TRBV20-1|14|NA|TRBD1
TGCAGTGCCGCTAGACAGGGCGGTAGTTCACCCCTCCACTTT
CSAARQGGSSPLHF
>TRBJ1-1|TRBV6-1|11|NA|NA
TGTGCCAGCTACAGGATCCCTGAAGCTTTCTTT
CASYRIPEAFF
>TRBJ2-5|TRBV5-8|17|few|NA
TGTGCCAGCAGCTTGGGGCAGGTAATATCTCCCCAAGAGACCCAGTACTTC
CASSLGQVISPQETQYF
>TRBJ2-1|TRBV12-3/TRBV12-4|17|NA|NA
TGTGCCAGCAGCCTCCGTAACGGGGCCCCTCTCTACAATGAGCAGTTCTTC
CASSLRNGAPLYNEQFF
>TRBJ2-5|TRBV5-4|15|few|TRBD2
TGTGCCAGCAGCTTAACCGACCCGGGGGGAGAGACCCAGTACTTC
CASSLTDPGGETQYF
>TRBJ2-5|TRBV15|16|few|TRBD2
TGTGCCACCAGCAGAGAAGGCCTAGCGGGACAAGAGACCCAGTACTTC
CATSREGLAGQETQYF
>TRBJ1-1|TRBV5-1|15|NA|TRBD1
TGCGCCAGCAGCTTCACCGGGACAGGGAACACTGAAGCTTTCTTT
CASSFTGTGNTEAFF
>TRBJ1-2|TRBV9|16|NA|NA
TGTGCCAGCAGCGTAGATCCCACAGGGTTTAACTATGGCTACACCTTC
CASSVDPTGFNYGYTF
>TRBJ1-2|TRBV7-9|15|NA|NA
TGTGCCAGCACCCCTCTCTCCCATACTAGCTATGGCTACACCTTC
CASTPLSHTSYGYTF
>TRBJ2-5|TRBV12-3/TRBV12-4|14|few|NA
TGTGCCAGCAGTTCCCTCTGGGGCGCGGAGACCCAGTACTTC
CASSSLWGAETQYF
>TRBJ1-2|TRBV12-3/TRBV12-4|13|NA|NA
TGTGCCAGCACCTTGGGGCACATCGGGGGCTACACCTTC
CASTLGHIGGYTF
>TRBJ2-5|TRBV6-5|17|once|TRBD2
TGTGCCAGCAGTTCCGGACTGACGGGAGGCTCCCCAGAGACCCAGTACTTC
CASSSGLTGGSPETQYF
>TRBJ1-4|TRBV4-1|15|few|NA
TGCGCCAGCAGCCAAGTTGGACTGAATAATGAAAAACTGTTTTTT
CASSQVGLNNEKLFF
>TRBJ2-7|TRBV7-2|15|NA|TRBD1
TGTGCCAGCAGCTTAGGACAGGGGCGTACCTACGAGCAGTACTTC
CASSLGQGRTYEQYF
>TRBJ2-7|TRBV7-8|15|NA|TRBD1
TGTGCCAGCAGCTTAATACAGGGGGGAATCTACGAGCAGTACTTC
CASSLIQGGIYEQYF
>TRBJ2-4|TRBV6-1|16|few|TRBD1
TGTGCCAGCAGGCTGACAGGGTCCCCAGCCAAAAACATTCAGTACTTC
CASRLTGSPAKNIQYF
>TRBJ2-2|TRBV7-3|13|few|NA
TGTGCCAGCAGCCCCGACCGACTTGGGGAGCTGTTTTTT
CASSPDRLGELFF
>TRBJ2-7|TRBV28|13|many|NA
TGTGCCAGCACCACCGACGGCTCCTACGAGCAGTACTTC
CASTTDGSYEQYF
>TRBJ2-7|TRBV28|15|NA|NA
TGTGCCAGCAGTTTCCCCAAAGGGAGTACCTACGAGCAGTACTTC
CASSFPKGSTYEQYF
>TRBJ2-5|TRBV5-1|14|few|TRBD2
TGCGCCAGCAGTTTTGCTGCAGCGGGGGAGACCCAGTACTTC
CASSFAAAGETQYF
>TRBJ2-2|TRBV4-1|15|few|NA
TGCGCCAGCAGCCAAGTTCCGTCAGGGCCCGGGGAGCTGTTTTTT
CASSQVPSGPGELFF
>TRBJ1-1|TRBV9|14|NA|TRBD1
TGTGCCAGCAGCCCGGGACAGTCTGGCGCTGAAGCTTTCTTT
CASSPGQSGAEAFF
>TRBJ2-7|TRBV20-1|15|NA|NA
TGCAGTGCGAACCGTCCCGGGCCAGGGACCTACGAGCAGTACTTC
CSANRPGPGTYEQYF
>TRBJ1-1|TRBV19|13|NA|NA
TGTGCCAGTAGTATGTGGAGGGGCTCTGAAGCTTTCTTT
CASSMWRGSEAFF
>TRBJ2-1|TRBV20-1|15|once|TRBD1
TGCAGTGCAAACCCTCGGGACAGCTTTTACAATGAGCAGTTCTTC
CSANPRDSFYNEQFF
>TRBJ1-1|TRBV20-1|15|NA|NA
TGCAGTGCTCCCCCAATCGACAGCGGGAACGCTGAAGCTTTCTTT
CSAPPIDSGNAEAFF
>TRBJ2-3|TRBV11-3|14|NA|NA
TGTGCCAGCAGCTTAGCGGGGGCAGTAGATACGCAGTATTTT
CASSLAGAVDTQYF
>TRBJ2-5|TRBV29-1|14|NA|TRBD2
TGCAGCGTTGTAGGTAGCGGGATGCAAGAGACCCAGTACTTC
CSVVGSGMQETQYF
>TRBJ2-7|TRBV7-9|13|once|TRBD1
TGTGCCAGCAGCTTAGGTTCAGGGGGCCTTATCATCTTC
CASSLGSGGLIIF
>TRBJ2-3|TRBV20-1|15|NA|NA
TGCAGTGCTAGATTGGTGGGTTTAAAAACAGATACGCAGTATTTT
CSARLVGLKTDTQYF
>TRBJ1-2|TRBV27|14|NA|NA
TGTGCCAGCAGTTCCACAGGGTTTCAGCATGGCTACACCTTC
CASSSTGFQHGYTF
>TRBJ1-1|TRBV7-2|12|NA|TRBD1
TGTGCCAGCAGCCCACAGGGGGTCCGAACTTTCTTT
CASSPQGVRTFF
>TRBJ2-3|TRBV11-2|15|NA|NA
TGTGCCAGCAGTCGATCTAGGACTCCCACAGATACGCAGTATTTT
CASSRSRTPTDTQYF
>TRBJ2-7|TRBV7-9|15|NA|TRBD2
TGTGCCAGCAGTCCTCCCCCAACTAGCGGGGGGCCTATGTACTTC
CASSPPPTSGGPMYF
>TRBJ1-5|TRBV6-5|15|few|TRBD1
TGTGCCAGCAGTTACTCGGGGACAGGGAATCAGCCCCAGCATTTT
CASSYSGTGNQPQHF
>TRBJ2-7|TRBV6-5|16|few|TRBD1
TGTGCCAGCAGTCACCCGAGGACAGGGGGGACCTACGAGCAGTACTTC
CASSHPRTGGTYEQYF
>TRBJ1-1|TRBV7-3|14|NA|NA
TGTGCCAGCAGCTCTGACCCGACAGGCTCTGAAGCTTTCTTT
CASSSDPTGSEAFF
>TRBJ2-2|TRBV19|15|few|NA
TGTGCCAGTACCGCCGGAGCAGTTTACACCGGGGAGCTGTTTTTT
CASTAGAVYTGELFF
>TRBJ2-7|TRBV10-3|13|many|NA
TGTGCCATCAGTGTAGAACCCTCCTACGAGCAGTACTTC
CAISVEPSYEQYF
>TRBJ2-5|TRBV7-9|15|few|NA
TGTGCCAGCAGCTTAGAGGTCCGTCTTCAAGAGACCCAGTACTTC
CASSLEVRLQETQYF
>TRBJ2-7|TRBV7-9|16|few|NA
TGTGCCAGCAGCTACCCCAATGACGGGAGCCCGGGGGAGCAGTACTTC
CASSYPNDGSPGEQYF
>TRBJ2-7|TRBV28|14|NA|NA
TGTGCCAGCACCCTAGGGGGGGACAACTACGAGCAGTACTTC
CASTLGGDNYEQYF
>TRBJ2-3|TRBV4-3|15|NA|NA
TGCGCCAGCAGCCCTGATTACGACAGTTCAGATACGCAGTATTTT
CASSPDYDSSDTQYF
>TRBJ2-7|TRBV9|14|NA|NA
TGTGCCAGCAGCGGCCATCCTACAGCCTACGAGCAGTACTTC
CASSGHPTAYEQYF
>TRBJ1-1|TRBV4-1|16|NA|NA
TGCGCCAGCAGCCAAGATGTTACAGGGACGAACACTGAAGCTTTCTTT
CASSQDVTGTNTEAFF
>TRBJ2-5|TRBV29-1|16|NA|TRBD1
TGCAGCGTTGAGGCCCCCTGGGACAGAGTCCAAGAGACCCGGTACTTC
CSVEAPWDRVQETRYF
>TRBJ2-7|TRBV29-1|12|NA|NA
TGCAGCGTTCTGGATGGGTTCTACGAGCAGTACTTC
CSVLDGFYEQYF
>TRBJ2-5|TRBV14|14|many|NA
TGTGCCAGCAGCCAAGATTTGTACCAAGAGACCCAGTACTTC
CASSQDLYQETQYF
>TRBJ2-7|TRBV3-1|14|NA|NA
TGTGCCAGCAGCCACAGGATTGAAGCCTACGAGCAGTACTTC
CASSHRIEAYEQYF